This T cell receptor (beta chain) comes out of a study of blood T cells in healthy people across ages (dated by TCRdb to between 2014 and 2017). Looking at the study overall: In model experiments, roughly one uniquely barcoded TCR beta cDNA molecule per two T cells was captured by template switching. The study measured age-related changes in TCR beta repertoire diversity using deep sequencing normalized with unique cDNA molecular identifiers. The donors were divided into four age groups: young (average around 15 years), middle-aged (roughly 42), aged (approximately 64) and long-lived (around 80). To avoid experimental bias, donors of different ages were distributed randomly across sequencing lanes. Using the same blood draw, the study looked at two additional independent replicas of 1 million unique cDNA reads for two donors, one aged 18 to 30 and the other aged 80 or older.

The study at large found these results: Compared with the aged group, the long-lived group had more naive CD4+ T cells, fewer expanded clones and increased TCR diversity, a pattern suggesting age selection. Estimates of total diversity from one million sequenced T cells were regarded as lower bounds and underestimates. There was a strong correlation between observed TCR beta diversity and the percentage of naive T cells measured by flow cytometry. Donor CMV infection status was unknown, potentially confounding age-related changes in expanded clonotypes. Observed TCR beta diversity per million T cells fell roughly linearly with age, and a significant reduction was already apparent by age about 43. Bulk unsorted PBMC profiling prevented conclusive comparison of naive and antigen-experienced compartments.

CDR3 length: 14 amino acids, cysteine to phenylalanine. Kept here is only the CDR3 DNA, which spans 42 bases and is read in frame from base 1. CDR1 and CDR2, looked up from the germline V gene, are SGHTA and FQGNSA. Receptor amplification or capture employed 5' RACE. Sequencing used an Illumina HiSeq 2500. A second roughly 6 to 12 cycle PCR used a sample-barcoded 5' primer and a J-beta primer mix. Each TCR beta cDNA molecule received a unique molecular identifier from a template-switch 5' adaptor carrying 12 random nucleotides. Each sample yielded at least 3 million CDR3-containing paired-end reads. First-strand cDNA synthesis was performed from all RNA using the Mint cDNA synthesis kit, with priming by a TRBC-specific oligonucleotide. After uracil-DNA glycosylase treatment, a first 18-cycle PCR used universal primers M1SS and BC2_uni_R on all cDNA. Under the source paper's analysis protocol: For normalization, 1 million high-quality reads were randomly selected from each sample, with every read carrying a distinct molecular identifier. Reads with shared molecular identifiers were discarded instead of being binned into consensus sequences. MiTCR, set to a Q25 quality threshold and the strictest error-elimination algorithm, was used for CDR3 identification, clonotype clustering and error correction. A nonparametric unseen species model using Euler transformation provided a lower-bound estimate of total TCR beta diversity. The public reads were reanalyzed by TCRdb: fastp trimming at Q25, MiXCR alignment, in-frame beta chains only. Rows merge per CDR3 protein into single entries with the most common DNA and genes. In this record, the V and J calls reflect TCRdb's handling and not the investigators' own analysis. The sample profile shows over a million distinct CDR3 sequences; 42% of them were found once. The top ten clonotypes cover around 4% of the sample.

The approximately 39 donors, aged about 6 to 95 years, were systemically healthy Caucasian individuals from Russia. Ten milliliters of peripheral blood were drawn from each donor into EDTA-treated Vacutainer tubes. Ficoll-Paque density-gradient centrifugation was used to isolate PBMCs, with at least 6.5 million per sample. Trizol reagent was used to extract total RNA from the PBMCs, yielding at least 6 micrograms per sample. Naive CD45RAhigh/CD27high T cell percentages were measured by flow cytometry on a PBMC aliquot from every donor. Of note for this clonotype: Its antigen remains unidentified. No base qualities exist here, and no much larger clone lies one base off it.

The rearranged segments are TRBV7-2 and TRBJ2-4; the D gene lacks a confident call. TRBJ2-7 explains the end of the DNA better; the J call may be wrong. This TCR was sampled from a woman between 18 and 29 years old in good health. Material for sequencing was blood. The nucleotide sequence is TGTGCCAGCAGCTTAGATGGCAGGCTTTACGAGCAGTACTTC. The resulting protein is CASSLDGRLYEQYF.